This T cell receptor beta chain was profiled in a study of cytomegalovirus exposure and HLA in healthy donors. Study-wide results and limits: Generally TCR sequences proved uncommon, though certain public TCRs appeared in numerous donors. Accurate predictions that matched the HLA-A and HLA-B alleles of most subjects were reportedly made from TCR beta sequences.

With 60 Vbeta and 13 Jbeta primers, the PCR was carried out. Some clones are missing from TCRdb's copy, which holds only in-frame ones; the method was immunoSEQ multiplex PCR. The sample shows some 190,000 clones, approximately 86% of them seen only once. CDR3 length: 16 residues. V lost 3 bases, J lost 3 bases, and 9 bases stayed unmatched. Germline CDR1 reads MGHRA; CDR2 reads YSYEKL. Unrecorded immune exposures were likely, despite nominal health at sampling. Turning to this clone: The antigen is not known.

The sequenced sample was PBMCs. The genes are TRBV4-1 and TRBJ1-1; 8 nucleotides agree with TRBD1. The origin of this receptor is a woman aged 25 to 45 in good health and CMV-seronegative. The CDR3 DNA reads TGCGCCAGCAGCCAGGCACAAACAGGGGGATACACTGAAGCTTTCTTT. This encodes CASSQAQTGGYTEAFF.